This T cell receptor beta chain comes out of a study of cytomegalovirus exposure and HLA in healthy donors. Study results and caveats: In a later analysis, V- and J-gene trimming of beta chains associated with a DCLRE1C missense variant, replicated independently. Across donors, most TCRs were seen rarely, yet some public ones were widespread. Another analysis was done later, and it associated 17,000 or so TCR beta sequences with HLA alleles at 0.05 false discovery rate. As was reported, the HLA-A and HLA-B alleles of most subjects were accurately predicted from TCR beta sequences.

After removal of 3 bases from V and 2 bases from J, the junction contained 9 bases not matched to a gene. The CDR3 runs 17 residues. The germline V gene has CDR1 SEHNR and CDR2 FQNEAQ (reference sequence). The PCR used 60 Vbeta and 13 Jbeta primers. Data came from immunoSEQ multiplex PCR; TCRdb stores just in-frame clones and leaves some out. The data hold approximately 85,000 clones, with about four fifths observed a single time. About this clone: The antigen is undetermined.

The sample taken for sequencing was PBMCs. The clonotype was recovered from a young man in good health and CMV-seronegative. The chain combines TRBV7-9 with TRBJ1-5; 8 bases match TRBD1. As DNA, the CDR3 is TGTGCCAGCAGCTTGTATCAGGGGGCTGGGGGCAATCAGCCCCAGCATTTT. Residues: CASSLYQGAGGNQPQHF.